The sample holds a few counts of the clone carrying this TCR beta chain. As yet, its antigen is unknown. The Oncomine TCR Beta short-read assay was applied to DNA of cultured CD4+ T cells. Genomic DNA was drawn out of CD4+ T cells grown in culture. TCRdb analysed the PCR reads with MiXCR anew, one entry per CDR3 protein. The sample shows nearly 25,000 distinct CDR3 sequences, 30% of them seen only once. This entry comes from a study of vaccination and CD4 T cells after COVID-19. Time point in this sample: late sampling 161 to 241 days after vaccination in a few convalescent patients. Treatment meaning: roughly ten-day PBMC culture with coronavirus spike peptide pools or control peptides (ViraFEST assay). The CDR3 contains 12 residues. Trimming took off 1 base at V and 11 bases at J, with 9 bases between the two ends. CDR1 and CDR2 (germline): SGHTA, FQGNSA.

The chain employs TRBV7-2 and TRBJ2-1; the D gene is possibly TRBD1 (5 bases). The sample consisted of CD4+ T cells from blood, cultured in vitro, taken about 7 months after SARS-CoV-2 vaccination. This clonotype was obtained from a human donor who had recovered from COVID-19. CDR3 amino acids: CASSLGGEKQFF. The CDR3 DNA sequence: TGTGCCAGCAGCTTAGGGGGCGAGAAGCAGTTCTTC.